This T cell receptor (beta chain) was observed in a study of T cells after yellow fever vaccination. The ends lost 3 bases at V and 1 base at J; junction bases unmatched: 4. Per germline, CDR1 KGHDR and CDR2 SFDVKD. The CDR3 extends over 16 amino acids. There are a few counts of this clonotype. Antigen unknown. Synthesis of TCR cDNA relied on 5'RACE template switching, which attached a universal primer site and UMIs. TCRdb reanalysed the 5' RACE reads using MiXCR and keeps one entry per CDR3 protein. The sample lists some 500,000 distinct CDR3 sequences, 13% occurring once. Notes on the study in general: At 96% for CD4 and approximately 88% for CD8, most primary-vaccination clones showed up again after the booster. Abundant bulk-population clonotypes could contaminate the FACS-sorted repertoires.

The chain has TRBV24-1 and TRBJ2-2, with 7 bases that match TRBD1. Sequencing used PBMCs, obtained on the day of the yellow fever booster vaccination. The sequence came from a young man who received the YFV17D yellow fever vaccine. The CDR3 here is CATSDPRQGNTGELFF. The CDR3 nucleotides read TGTGCCACCAGTGATCCGAGACAGGGGAACACCGGGGAGCTGTTTTTT.